Included here is one T cell receptor (beta chain) sequence, with context. Its recognized antigen is unknown. No base qualities exist here, and no much larger clone lies one base off it. CDR1 and CDR2, per the germline V gene (reference sequence), are DFQATT and SNEGSKA. From cysteine to phenylalanine, the CDR3 is 12 amino acids long. The sequence is cut down to CDR3 DNA, 36 bases in frame from base 1. Cut back by 7 bases and 5 bases, the V and J ends lie 15 bases apart. This entry belongs to a study of blood T cells in healthy people across ages (dated by TCRdb to about 2015). At the level of the whole study: In model experiments, template switching captured about one uniquely barcoded TCR beta cDNA molecule for every two T cells. The donors were split into four age groups: young (average around 15 years), middle-aged (more than 35), aged (62) and long-lived (about 74). Age-related changes in TCR beta repertoire diversity were measured in the study by deep sequencing normalized with unique cDNA molecular identifiers. The study analyzed two additional independent replicas of 1 million unique cDNA reads from the same blood draw for two donors, one aged 18 to 30 and one aged 80 or older. To avoid experimental bias, donors of different ages were randomly spread across the sequencing lanes.

Systemically healthy Caucasian individuals from Russia, over 30 in total and aged about 6 to 90 years, were included as donors. Around 10 milliliters of peripheral blood were drawn from each donor into EDTA-treated Vacutainer tubes. PBMCs were isolated by Ficoll-Paque density-gradient centrifugation, with at least 6.5 million obtained per sample. Trizol reagent was used to extract total RNA from the PBMCs, yielding at least 5.5 micrograms per sample. Naive CD45RAhigh/CD27high T cell percentages were measured by flow cytometry on a PBMC aliquot from every donor. The library came from 5' RACE. The sample was run on an Illumina HiSeq 2500. The second PCR ran for about 6 to 11 cycles and used a J-beta primer mix along with a sample-barcoded 5' primer. A template-switch 5' adaptor carrying 12 random nucleotides introduced a unique molecular identifier onto each TCR beta cDNA molecule. Each sample yielded at least 3 million CDR3-containing paired-end reads. First-strand cDNA synthesis was performed from all RNA using the Mint cDNA synthesis kit, with priming by a TRBC-specific oligonucleotide. Following uracil-DNA glycosylase treatment, a first 18-cycle PCR with universal primers M1SS and BC2_uni_R was performed on all cDNA. Under the source paper's analysis protocol: For normalization, 1 million high-quality reads were randomly selected from each sample, with every read carrying a distinct molecular identifier. Reads with shared molecular identifiers were discarded instead of being binned into consensus sequences. MiTCR, set to a Q25 quality threshold and the strictest error-elimination algorithm, was used for CDR3 identification, clonotype clustering and error correction. A nonparametric unseen species model with Euler transformation was used to estimate a lower bound on total TCR beta diversity. In-frame beta chains were kept once TCRdb had trimmed the public reads at Q25 with fastp and called clones with MiXCR. Each CDR3 protein gets just one entry, which takes the most common genes and DNA from the rows behind it. The V and J calls were not made by the authors but by TCRdb's processing. The sample table contains hundreds of thousands of distinct CDR3 sequences; only one count was recorded for under 45% of them. Roughly 19% of the sample is held by the ten biggest clonotypes.

General study outcomes and caveats: Because the CMV infection status of the donors was unknown, age-related changes in expanded clonotypes may potentially have been confounded. Estimates of total diversity from one million sequenced T cells were regarded as lower bounds and underestimates. Conclusive comparison of naive and antigen-experienced compartments was prevented by the profiling of bulk unsorted PBMCs. Observed TCR beta diversity per million T cells fell roughly linearly with age, and a significant reduction was already apparent by age around 39. Compared with the aged group, the long-lived group had more naive CD4+ T cells, fewer expanded clones and increased TCR diversity, a pattern suggesting age selection. Observed TCR beta diversity correlated strongly with the percentage of naive T cells measured by flow cytometry.

This TCR derives from a man between 60 and 70 years old in good health. Recombination linked TRBV20-1 to TRBJ2-7, and perhaps TRBD2 as D gene, on 7 matching bases. The specimen was blood. The DNA is as follows: TGCAGTGGGACGGGGGGCCGGGACGAGCAGTACTTC. Its protein product is CSGTGGRDEQYF.